This T cell receptor (beta chain) was identified during a study of blood T cell repertoires in COVID-19. Assay used: immunoSEQ multiplex PCR; TCRdb lists only in-frame clones, some missing. Found here are over 250,000 clones, almost 85% of them singletons; the top ten hold around 5.5%. The CDR3 spans 15 residues. In germline, CDR1 is SGHRS, CDR2 YFSETQ. Trimming took 0 bases from V and 7 from J, leaving 13 bases between them. The sequence was collected from a man aged 45-60 years with active or convalescent COVID-19. The sample comprised peripheral blood. The rearrangement links TRBV5-1 to TRBJ2-2; D is unclear. The CDR3: CASSLVARSGGELFF. DNA for the CDR3: TGCGCCAGCAGCTTGGTGGCCAGATCGGGCGGGGAGCTGTTTTTT.